This T cell receptor (beta chain) came from a study of PD-1 blockade in mismatch repair-deficient tumors. Study observations and caveats: Rapid post-treatment expansion, then contraction, generally preceding radiologic response, marked tumor-resident clones.

The protocol was immunoSEQ multiplex PCR, while the TCRdb copy is restricted to in-frame clones and leaves out a portion. This sample carries about 38,000 clones, 70% to 80% of them seen once, and the ten largest clones take 22%. This clone was found a few times. The antigen remains unidentified. The TCR-sequenced patients were three responders to pembrolizumab. The TCR originated in an adult with mismatch repair-deficient cancer. Sequencing used peripheral blood, obtained 4 weeks after starting pembrolizumab.

CDR3 in DNA: TGTGCCACCAGCAGAGATGGGGGCTCTGGGGCCAACGTCCTGACTTTC. As protein: CATSRDGGSGANVLTF. The chain recombines TRBV15 with TRBJ2-6, with D perhaps matching TRBD1 or TRBD2 (5 bases each). V was pared by 0 bases and J by 0 bases, with 6 bases between. There are 16 residues in the CDR3. Germline V gives CDR1 LNHNV, CDR2 YYDKDF (reference sequence).